This TCR beta chain is from a study of blood T cells in healthy people across ages. Study background: Capturing about one barcoded beta molecule per two T cells was achieved by template switching.

Trimming pared 2 bases from V and 1 base from J, leaving 6 bases between. The CDR3 totals 15 residues. Total RNA, at least 5.5 micrograms per sample, was extracted from PBMCs. There are many counts of this clonotype. Next came a second PCR, run for roughly 6 to 11 cycles, which used a sample-barcoded 5' primer along with a J-beta primer mix. TCRdb analysed the 5' RACE reads with MiXCR anew, one entry per CDR3 protein. The sample consists of approximately 600,000 distinct CDR3 sequences, 58% of them appearing once. The receptor's source is a man aged 55-75 years in good health. V gene TRBV12-3 or TRBV12-4 combines with J gene TRBJ2-6; possibly TRBD1 for D (5 bases). The sample taken for sequencing was blood. CDR3 sequence reads: CASSLSGSGANVLTF. CDR3 nucleotide sequence: TGTGCCAGCAGTTTATCAGGGTCTGGGGCCAACGTCCTGACTTTC.